This T cell receptor beta chain stems from a study of PD-L1 blockade in urothelial cancer. In the study overall: Patients took up atezolizumab at some point between 2013 and 2014 at 1,200 mg intravenously every 3 weeks. In the patient group, most of the roughly 30 were males with bladder-origin urothelial cancer. Prior chemotherapy ranged from 0 to 3 regimens per patient. Blood was subjected to analysis at 3 weeks (second dose) and 6 weeks following treatment start.

The J segment lost 6 bases and the V segment lost 6 bases, leaving 13 bases of the junction unmatched. The CDR3 runs 15 residues. CDR1 and CDR2 (germline): LNHNV, YYDKDF (reference sequence). Comments on this clone: In the same sample, other DNA sequences code for this CDR3.

As to time point: pretreatment peripheral blood. The protocol was immunoSEQ multiplex PCR, while the TCRdb copy is restricted to in-frame clones and leaves out a portion. This sample has around 100,000 clones, with around 89% found just once. The chain joins TRBV15 to TRBJ2-5; 7 bases are shared with TRBD2. The sample was PBMCs, taken around atezolizumab (anti-PD-L1) treatment. This clonotype was sampled from a man aged 60 to 75 with urothelial cancer. The CDR3 loop reads CATSKMGRAAQTQYF. CDR3 coding DNA: TGTGCCACCAGTAAGATGGGGAGGGCCGCCCAGACCCAGTACTTC.